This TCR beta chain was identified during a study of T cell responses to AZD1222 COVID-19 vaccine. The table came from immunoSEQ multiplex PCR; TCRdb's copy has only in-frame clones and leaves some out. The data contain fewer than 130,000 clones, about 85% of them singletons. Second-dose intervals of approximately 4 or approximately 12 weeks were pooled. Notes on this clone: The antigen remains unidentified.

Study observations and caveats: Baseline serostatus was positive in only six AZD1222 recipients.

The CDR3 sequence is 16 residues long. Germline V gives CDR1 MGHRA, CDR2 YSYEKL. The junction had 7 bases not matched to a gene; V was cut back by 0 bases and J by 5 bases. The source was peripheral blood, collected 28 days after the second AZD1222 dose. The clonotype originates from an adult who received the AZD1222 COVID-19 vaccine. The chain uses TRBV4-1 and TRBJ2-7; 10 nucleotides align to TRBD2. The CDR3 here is CASSQESSGSFNEQYF. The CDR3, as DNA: TGCGCCAGCAGCCAAGAGTCTAGCGGGAGTTTCAACGAGCAGTACTTC.